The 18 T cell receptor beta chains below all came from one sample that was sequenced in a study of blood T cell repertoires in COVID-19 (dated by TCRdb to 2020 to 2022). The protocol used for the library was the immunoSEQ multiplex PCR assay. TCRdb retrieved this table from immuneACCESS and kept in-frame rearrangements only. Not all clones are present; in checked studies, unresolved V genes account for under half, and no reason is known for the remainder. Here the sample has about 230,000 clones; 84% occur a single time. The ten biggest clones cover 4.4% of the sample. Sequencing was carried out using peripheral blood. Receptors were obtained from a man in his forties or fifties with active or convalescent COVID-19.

The CDR3: CASGTSGTSYNEQFF. The CDR3 DNA is TGCGCCAGCGGGACTAGCGGAACCTCTTACAATGAGCAGTTCTTC. V usage is TRBV5-1 and J usage is TRBJ2-1, with TRBD2 matching 11 bases. The germline gives CDR1 SGHRS, CDR2 YFSETQ. V gave up 7 bases and J gave up 4 bases; unmatched junction bases: 7. The CDR3 loop spans 15 amino acids.

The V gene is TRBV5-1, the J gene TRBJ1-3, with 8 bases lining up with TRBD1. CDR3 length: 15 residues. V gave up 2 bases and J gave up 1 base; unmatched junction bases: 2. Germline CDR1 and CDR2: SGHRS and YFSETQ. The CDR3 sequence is CASSLRTGSGNTIYF. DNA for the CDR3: TGCGCCAGCAGCTTAAGGACAGGGTCTGGAAACACCATATATTTT.

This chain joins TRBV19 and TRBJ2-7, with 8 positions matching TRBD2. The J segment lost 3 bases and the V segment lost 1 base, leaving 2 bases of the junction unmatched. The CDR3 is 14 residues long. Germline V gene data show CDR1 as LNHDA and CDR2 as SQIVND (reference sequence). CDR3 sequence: CASSIGTSGYEQYF. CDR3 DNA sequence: TGTGCCAGTAGTATAGGAACTAGCGGCTACGAGCAGTACTTC.

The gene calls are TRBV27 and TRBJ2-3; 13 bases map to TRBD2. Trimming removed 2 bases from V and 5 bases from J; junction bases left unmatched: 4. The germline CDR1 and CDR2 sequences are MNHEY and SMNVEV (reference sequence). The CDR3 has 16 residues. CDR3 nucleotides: TGTGCCAGCAGTTTACGACTAGCGGGGGGTGGAGATACGCAGTATTTT. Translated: CASSLRLAGGGDTQYF.

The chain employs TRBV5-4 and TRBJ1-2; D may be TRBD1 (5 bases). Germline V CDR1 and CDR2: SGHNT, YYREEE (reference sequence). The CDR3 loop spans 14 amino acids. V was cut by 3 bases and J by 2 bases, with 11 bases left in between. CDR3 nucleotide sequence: TGTGCCAGCAGCTCCCTCGGGGGGAACTATGGCTACACCTTC. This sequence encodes CASSSLGGNYGYTF.

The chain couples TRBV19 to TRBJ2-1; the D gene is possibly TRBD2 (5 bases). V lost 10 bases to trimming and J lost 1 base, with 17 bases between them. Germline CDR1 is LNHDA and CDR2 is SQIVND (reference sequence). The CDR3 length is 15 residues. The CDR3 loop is CATATDFSSYNEQFF. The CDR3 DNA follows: TGTGCCACCGCGACGGACTTTTCATCCTACAATGAGCAGTTCTTC.

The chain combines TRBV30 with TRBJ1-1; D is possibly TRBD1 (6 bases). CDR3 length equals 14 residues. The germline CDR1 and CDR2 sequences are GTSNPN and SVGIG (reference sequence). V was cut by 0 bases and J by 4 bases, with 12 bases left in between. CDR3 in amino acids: CAWSVRTAGTEAFF. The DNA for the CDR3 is TGTGCCTGGAGTGTACGGACAGCCGGCACTGAAGCTTTCTTT.

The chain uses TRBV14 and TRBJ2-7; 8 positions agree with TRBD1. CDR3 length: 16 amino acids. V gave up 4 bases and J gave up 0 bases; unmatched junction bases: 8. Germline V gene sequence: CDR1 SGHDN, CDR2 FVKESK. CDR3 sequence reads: CASSRTGQVPSYEQYF. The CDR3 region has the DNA TGTGCCAGCAGCCGAACGGGACAGGTTCCCTCCTACGAGCAGTACTTC.

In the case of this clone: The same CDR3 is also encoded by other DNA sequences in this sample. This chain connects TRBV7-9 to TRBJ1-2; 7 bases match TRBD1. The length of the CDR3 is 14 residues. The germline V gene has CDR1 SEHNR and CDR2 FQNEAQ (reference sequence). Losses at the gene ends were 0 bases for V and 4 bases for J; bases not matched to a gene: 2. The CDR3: CASSLARQGYGYTF. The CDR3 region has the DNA TGTGCCAGCAGCTTAGCGCGACAGGGCTATGGCTACACCTTC.

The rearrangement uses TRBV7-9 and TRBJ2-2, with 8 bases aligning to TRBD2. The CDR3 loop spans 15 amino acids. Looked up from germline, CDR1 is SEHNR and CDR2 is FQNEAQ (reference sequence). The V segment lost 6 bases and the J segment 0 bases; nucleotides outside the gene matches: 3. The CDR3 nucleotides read TGTGCCAGCAGACGTAGCGGGGCGAACACCGGGGAGCTGTTTTTT. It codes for CASRRSGANTGELFF.

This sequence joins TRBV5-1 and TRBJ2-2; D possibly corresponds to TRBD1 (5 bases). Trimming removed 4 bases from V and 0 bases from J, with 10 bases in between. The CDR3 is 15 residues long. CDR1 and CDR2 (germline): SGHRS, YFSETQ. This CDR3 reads CASSGAWANTGELFF. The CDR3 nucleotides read TGCGCCAGCAGCGGGGCGTGGGCGAACACCGGGGAGCTGTTTTTT. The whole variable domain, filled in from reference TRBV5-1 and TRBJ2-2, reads KAGVTQTPRYLIKTRGQQVTLSCSPISGHRSVSWYQQTPGQGLQFLFEYFSETQRNKGNFPGRFSGRQFSNSRSEMNVSTLELGDSALYLCASSGAWANTGELFFGEGSRLTVL.

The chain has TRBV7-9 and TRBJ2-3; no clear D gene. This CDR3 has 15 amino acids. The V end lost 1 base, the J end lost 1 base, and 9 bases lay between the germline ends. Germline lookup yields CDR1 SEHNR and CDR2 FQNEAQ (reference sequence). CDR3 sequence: CASSLDSIRTDTQYF. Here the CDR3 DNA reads TGTGCCAGCAGCTTAGACAGCATCCGCACAGATACGCAGTATTTT.

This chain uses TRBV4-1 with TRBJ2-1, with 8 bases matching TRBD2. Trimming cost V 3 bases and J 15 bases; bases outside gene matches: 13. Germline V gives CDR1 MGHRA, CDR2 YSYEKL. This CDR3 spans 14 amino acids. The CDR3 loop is CASSQHYPGLVRFF. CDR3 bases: TGCGCCAGCAGCCAGCACTATCCGGGACTAGTCAGGTTCTTC.

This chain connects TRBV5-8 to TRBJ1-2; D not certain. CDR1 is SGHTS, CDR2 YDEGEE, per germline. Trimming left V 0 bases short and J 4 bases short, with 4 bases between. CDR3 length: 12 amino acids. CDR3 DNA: TGTGCCAGCAGCTTGGCATTCTATGGCTACACCTTC. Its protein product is CASSLAFYGYTF.

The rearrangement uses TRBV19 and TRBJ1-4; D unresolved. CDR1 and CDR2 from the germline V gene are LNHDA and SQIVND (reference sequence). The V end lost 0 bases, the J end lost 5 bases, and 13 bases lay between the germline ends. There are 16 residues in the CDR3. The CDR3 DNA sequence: TGTGCCAGTAGTATAGAGGCTCCCGGGTCCAATGAAAAACTGTTTTTT. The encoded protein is CASSIEAPGSNEKLFF.

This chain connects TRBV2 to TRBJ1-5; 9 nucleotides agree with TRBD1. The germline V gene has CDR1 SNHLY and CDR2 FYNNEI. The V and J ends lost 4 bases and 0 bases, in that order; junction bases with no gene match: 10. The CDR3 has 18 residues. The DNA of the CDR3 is TGTGCCAGCAGTGGCTGGGGACAGGGCTTCGGTAGCAATCAGCCCCAGCATTTT. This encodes CASSGWGQGFGSNQPQHF.

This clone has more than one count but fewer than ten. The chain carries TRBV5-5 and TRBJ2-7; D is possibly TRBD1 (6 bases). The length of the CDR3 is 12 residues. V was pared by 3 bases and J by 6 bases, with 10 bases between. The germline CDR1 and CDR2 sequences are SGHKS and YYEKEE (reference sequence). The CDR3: CASSYTGIEQYF. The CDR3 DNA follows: TGTGCCAGCAGCTATACAGGGATCGAGCAGTACTTC.

CDR3 sequence reads: CASSYRLAGNNEQFF. CDR3 coding DNA: TGTGCCAGCAGCTATAGACTAGCGGGGAACAATGAGCAGTTCTTC. The chain employs TRBV5-4 and TRBJ2-1, with 11 positions matching TRBD2. The V gene's germline CDR1 is SGHNT and CDR2 YYREEE (reference sequence). The CDR3 has 15 amino acids. Unmatched junction bases numbered 4, after V lost 3 bases and J lost 5 bases.